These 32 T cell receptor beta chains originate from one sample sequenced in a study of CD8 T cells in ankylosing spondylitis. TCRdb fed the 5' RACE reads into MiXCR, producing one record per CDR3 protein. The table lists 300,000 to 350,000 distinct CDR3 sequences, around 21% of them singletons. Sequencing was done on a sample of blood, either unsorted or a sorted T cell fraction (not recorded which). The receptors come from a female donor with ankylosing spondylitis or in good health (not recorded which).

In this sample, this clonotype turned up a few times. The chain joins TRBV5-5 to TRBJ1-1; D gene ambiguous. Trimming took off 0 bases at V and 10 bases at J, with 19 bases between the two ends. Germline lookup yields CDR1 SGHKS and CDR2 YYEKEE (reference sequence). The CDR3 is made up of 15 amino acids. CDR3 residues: CASSLDLTRDLLAFF. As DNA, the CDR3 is TGTGCCAGCAGCTTGGACCTTACAAGAGATTTGTTAGCTTTCTTT.

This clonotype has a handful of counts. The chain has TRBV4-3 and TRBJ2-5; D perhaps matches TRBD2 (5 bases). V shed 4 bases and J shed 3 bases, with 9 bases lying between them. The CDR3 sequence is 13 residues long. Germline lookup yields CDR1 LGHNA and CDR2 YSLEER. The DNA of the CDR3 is TGCGCCAGCAGCCTAGCCGGGAAAGAGACCCAGTACTTC. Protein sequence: CASSLAGKETQYF.

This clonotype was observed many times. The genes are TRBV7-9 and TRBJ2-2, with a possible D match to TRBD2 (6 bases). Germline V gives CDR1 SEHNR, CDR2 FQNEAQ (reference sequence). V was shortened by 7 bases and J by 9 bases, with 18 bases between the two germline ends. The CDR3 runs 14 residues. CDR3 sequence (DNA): TGTGCCAGCACTGCCGGTCGGGAGATCCGGGAGCTGTTTTTT. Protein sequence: CASTAGREIRELFF.

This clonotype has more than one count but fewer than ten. The CDR3 nucleotides are TGTGCCACCAGTGACTCTCTAGCGGACCCCTACAATGAGCAGTTCTTC. The encoded protein is CATSDSLADPYNEQFF. The chain uses TRBV24-1 and TRBJ2-1; 7 positions match TRBD2. Germline CDR1 and CDR2: KGHDR and SFDVKD. The trim removed 4 bases at V and 2 bases at J, leaving 7 bases unmatched. The CDR3 runs to 16 residues.

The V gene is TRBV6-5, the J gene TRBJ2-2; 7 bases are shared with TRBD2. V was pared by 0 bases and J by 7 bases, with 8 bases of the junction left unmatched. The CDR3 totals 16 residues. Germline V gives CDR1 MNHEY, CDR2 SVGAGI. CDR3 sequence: CASSYSGTIVDGELFF. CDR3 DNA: TGTGCCAGCAGTTACTCCGGGACTATCGTAGACGGGGAGCTGTTTTTT.

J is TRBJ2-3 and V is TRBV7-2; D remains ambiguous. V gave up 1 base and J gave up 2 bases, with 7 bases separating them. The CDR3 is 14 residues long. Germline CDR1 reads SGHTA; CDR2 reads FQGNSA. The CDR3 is CASSLDLSTDTQYF. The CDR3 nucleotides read TGTGCCAGCAGCTTAGATCTTTCCACAGATACGCAGTATTTT.

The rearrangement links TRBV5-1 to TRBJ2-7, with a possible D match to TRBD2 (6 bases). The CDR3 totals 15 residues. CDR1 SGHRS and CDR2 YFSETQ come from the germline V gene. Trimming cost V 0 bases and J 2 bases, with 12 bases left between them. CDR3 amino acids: CASSLGGIRPYEQYF. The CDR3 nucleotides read TGCGCCAGCAGCTTGGGCGGGATACGTCCCTACGAGCAGTACTTC.

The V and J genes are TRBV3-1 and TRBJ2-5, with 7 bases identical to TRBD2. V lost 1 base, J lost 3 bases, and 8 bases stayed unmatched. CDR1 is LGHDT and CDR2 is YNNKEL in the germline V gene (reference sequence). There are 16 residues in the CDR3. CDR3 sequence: CASSQARGEPKETQYF. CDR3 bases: TGTGCCAGCAGCCAAGCCCGGGGGGAACCGAAAGAGACCCAGTACTTC.

The CDR3 DNA reads TGTGCCAGCAGTTACGGCAACCCGAGGGGCAATGAGCAGTTCTTC. Protein product: CASSYGNPRGNEQFF. The chain links TRBV6-5 to TRBJ2-1; D may be TRBD1 or TRBD2 (5 bases each). The CDR3 length is 15 residues. The germline CDR1 and CDR2 sequences are MNHEY and SVGAGI. Trimming removed 2 bases from V and 6 bases from J, with 14 bases in between.

The CDR3 spells CASTTPRGGQGSGKRYTF. The CDR3 region has the DNA TGTGCCAGCACTACCCCCCGGGGAGGACAGGGAAGTGGGAAGCGCTACACCTTC. This chain links TRBV2 with TRBJ1-2, with 8 nucleotides matching TRBD1. Germline V gene sequence: CDR1 SNHLY, CDR2 FYNNEI. After removal of 7 bases from V and 9 bases from J, the junction contained 25 bases not matched to a gene. The CDR3 totals 18 residues.

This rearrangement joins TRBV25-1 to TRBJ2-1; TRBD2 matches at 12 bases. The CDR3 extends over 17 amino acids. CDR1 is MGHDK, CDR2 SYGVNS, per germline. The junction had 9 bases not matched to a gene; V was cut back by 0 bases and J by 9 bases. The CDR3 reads CASSEYGLAGGPSEQFF. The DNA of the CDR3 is TGTGCCAGCAGTGAATATGGCCTAGCGGGAGGGCCGAGTGAGCAGTTCTTC.

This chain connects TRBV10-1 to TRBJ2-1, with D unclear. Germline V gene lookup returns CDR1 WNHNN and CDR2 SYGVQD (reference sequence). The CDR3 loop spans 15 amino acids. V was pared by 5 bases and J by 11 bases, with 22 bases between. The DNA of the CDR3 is TGCGCCAGCAGTTCGCCACTCCTGGGCCAATGGAAGCAGTTCTTC. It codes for CASSSPLLGQWKQFF.

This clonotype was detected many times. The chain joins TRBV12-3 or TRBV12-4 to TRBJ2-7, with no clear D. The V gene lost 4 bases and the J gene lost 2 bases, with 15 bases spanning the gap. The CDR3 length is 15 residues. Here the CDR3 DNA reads TGTGCCAGCAGTTCTGGCCTCCTGGGGACCTACGAGCAGTACTTC. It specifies CASSSGLLGTYEQYF.

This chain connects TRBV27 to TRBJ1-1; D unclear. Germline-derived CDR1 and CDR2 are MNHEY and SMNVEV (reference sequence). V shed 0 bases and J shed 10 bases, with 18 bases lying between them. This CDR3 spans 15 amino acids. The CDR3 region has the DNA TGTGCCAGCAGTTTATCGGGAAGGACTCTTTATGGAGCTTTCTTT. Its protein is CASSLSGRTLYGAFF.

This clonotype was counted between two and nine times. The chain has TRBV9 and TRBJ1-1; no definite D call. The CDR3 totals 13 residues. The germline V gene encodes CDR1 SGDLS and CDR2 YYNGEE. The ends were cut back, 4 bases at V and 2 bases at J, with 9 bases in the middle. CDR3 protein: CASSTGVNTEAFF. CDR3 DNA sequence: TGTGCCAGCAGCACCGGGGTAAACACTGAAGCTTTCTTT. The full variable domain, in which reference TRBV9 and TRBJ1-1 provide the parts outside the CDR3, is DSGVTQTPKHLITATGQRVTLRCSPRSGDLSVYWYQQSLDQGLQFLIQYYNGEERAKGNILERFSAQQFPDLHSELNLSSLELGDSALYFCASSTGVNTEAFFGQGTRLTVV.

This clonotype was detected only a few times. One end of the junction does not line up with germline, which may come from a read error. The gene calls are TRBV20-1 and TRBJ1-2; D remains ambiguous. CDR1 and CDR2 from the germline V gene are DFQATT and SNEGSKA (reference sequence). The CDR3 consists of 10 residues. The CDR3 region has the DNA TGCAGTGCCTCGAAGGAACGGCGAGCCTTC. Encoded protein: CSASKERRAF.

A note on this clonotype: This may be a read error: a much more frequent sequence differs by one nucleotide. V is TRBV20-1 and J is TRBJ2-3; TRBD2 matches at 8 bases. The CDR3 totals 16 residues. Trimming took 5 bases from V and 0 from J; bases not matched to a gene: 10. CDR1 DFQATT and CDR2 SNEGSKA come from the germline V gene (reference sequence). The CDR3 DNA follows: TGCAGTGCTGCCTACGGAGCGGGGGCTAGCACAGATACGCAGTATTTT. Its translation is CSAAYGAGASTDTQYF.

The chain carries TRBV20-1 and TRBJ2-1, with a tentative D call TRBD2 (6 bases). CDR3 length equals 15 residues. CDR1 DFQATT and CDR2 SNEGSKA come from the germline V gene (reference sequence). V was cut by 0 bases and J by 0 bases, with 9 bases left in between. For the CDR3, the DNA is TGCAGTGCTAGAGATACGCGGGACTCCTACAATGAGCAGTTCTTC. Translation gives CSARDTRDSYNEQFF.

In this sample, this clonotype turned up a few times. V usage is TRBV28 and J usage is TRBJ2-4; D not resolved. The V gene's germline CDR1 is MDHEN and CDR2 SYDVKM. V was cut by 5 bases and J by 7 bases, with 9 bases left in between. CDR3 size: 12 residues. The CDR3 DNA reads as TGTGCCAGCAGTCCAACCTTTAACATTCAGTACTTC. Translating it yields CASSPTFNIQYF. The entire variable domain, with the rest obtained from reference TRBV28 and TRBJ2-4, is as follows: DVKVTQSSRYLVKRTGEKVFLECVQDMDHENMFWYRQDPGLGLRLIYFSYDVKMKEKGDIPEGYSVSREKKERFSLILESASTNQTSMYLCASSPTFNIQYFGAGTRLSVL.

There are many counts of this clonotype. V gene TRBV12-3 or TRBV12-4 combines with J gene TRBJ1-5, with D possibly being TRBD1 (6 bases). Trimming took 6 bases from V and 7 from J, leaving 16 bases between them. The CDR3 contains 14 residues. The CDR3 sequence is CASSRGGARQPQHF. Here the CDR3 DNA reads TGTGCCAGCAGCCGCGGGGGGGCACGACAGCCCCAGCATTTT.

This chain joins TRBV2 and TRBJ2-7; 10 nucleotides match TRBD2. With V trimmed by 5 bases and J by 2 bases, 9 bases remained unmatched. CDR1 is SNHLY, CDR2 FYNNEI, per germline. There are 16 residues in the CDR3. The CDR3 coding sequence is TGTGCCAGCAGTCCGTCAAGGACTAGCGGAGCCTACGAGCAGTACTTC. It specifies CASSPSRTSGAYEQYF.

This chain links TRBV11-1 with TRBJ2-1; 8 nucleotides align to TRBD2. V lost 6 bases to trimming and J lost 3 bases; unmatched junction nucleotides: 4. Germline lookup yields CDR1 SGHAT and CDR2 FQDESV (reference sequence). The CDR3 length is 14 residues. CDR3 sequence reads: CASRESGSYNEQFF. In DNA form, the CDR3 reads TGTGCCAGCAGGGAGAGCGGGAGCTACAATGAGCAGTTCTTC. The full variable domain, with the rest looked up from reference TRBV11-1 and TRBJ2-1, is EAEVAQSPRYKITEKSQAVAFWCDPISGHATLYWYRQILGQGPELLVQFQDESVVDDSQLPKDRFSAERLKGVDSTLKIQPAELGDSAMYLCASRESGSYNEQFFGPGTRLTVL.

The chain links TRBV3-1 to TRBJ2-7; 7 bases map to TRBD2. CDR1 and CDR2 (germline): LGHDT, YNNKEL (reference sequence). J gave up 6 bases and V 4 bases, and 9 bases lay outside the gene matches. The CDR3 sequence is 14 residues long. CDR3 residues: CASSPQPAGVEQYF. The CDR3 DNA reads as TGTGCCAGCAGCCCTCAACCCGCGGGGGTCGAGCAGTACTTC.

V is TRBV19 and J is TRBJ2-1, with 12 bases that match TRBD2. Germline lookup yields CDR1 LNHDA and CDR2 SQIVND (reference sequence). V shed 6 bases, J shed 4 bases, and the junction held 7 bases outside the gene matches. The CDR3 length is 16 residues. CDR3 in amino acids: CASRGTSGSNYNEQFF. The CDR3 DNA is TGTGCCAGTAGGGGGACTAGCGGGTCTAATTACAATGAGCAGTTCTTC.

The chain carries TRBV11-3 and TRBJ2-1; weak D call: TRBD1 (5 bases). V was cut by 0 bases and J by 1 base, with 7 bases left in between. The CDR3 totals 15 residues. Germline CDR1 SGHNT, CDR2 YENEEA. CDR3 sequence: CASSLEQVSYNEQFF. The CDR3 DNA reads TGTGCCAGCAGCTTAGAACAGGTTTCCTACAATGAGCAGTTCTTC.

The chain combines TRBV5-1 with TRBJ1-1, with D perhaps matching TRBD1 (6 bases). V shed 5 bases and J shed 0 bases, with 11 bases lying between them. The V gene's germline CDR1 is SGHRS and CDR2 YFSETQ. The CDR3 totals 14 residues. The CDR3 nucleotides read TGCGCCAGCAGAGTAACAGGGATGAACACTGAAGCTTTCTTT. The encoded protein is CASRVTGMNTEAFF.

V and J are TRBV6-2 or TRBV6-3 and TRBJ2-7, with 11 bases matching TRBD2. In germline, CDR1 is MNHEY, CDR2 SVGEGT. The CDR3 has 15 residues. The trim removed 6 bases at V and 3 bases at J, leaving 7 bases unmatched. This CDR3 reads CASSPLAGVIYEQYF. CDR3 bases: TGTGCCAGCAGCCCACTAGCGGGGGTTATCTACGAGCAGTACTTC.

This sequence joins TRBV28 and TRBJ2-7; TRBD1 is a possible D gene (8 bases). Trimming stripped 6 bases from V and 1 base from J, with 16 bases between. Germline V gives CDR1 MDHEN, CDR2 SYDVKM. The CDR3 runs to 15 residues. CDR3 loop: CASRSTGGGSYEQYF. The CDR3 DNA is TGTGCCAGCAGATCCACAGGGGGGGGATCCTACGAGCAGTACTTC.

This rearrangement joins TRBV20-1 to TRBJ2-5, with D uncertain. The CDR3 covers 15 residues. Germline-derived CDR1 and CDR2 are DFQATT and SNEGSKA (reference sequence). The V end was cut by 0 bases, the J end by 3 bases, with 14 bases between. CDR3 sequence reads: CSARDPAPKKETQYF. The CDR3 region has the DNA TGCAGTGCTAGAGATCCAGCGCCCAAGAAAGAGACCCAGTACTTC.

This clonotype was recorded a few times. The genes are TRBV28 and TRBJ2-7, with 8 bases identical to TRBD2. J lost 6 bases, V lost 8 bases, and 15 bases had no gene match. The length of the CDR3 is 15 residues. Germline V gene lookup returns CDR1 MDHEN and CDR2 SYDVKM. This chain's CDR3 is CASLPAGTRSLEQYF. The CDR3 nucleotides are TGTGCCAGCCTACCGGCCGGGACTAGATCTCTCGAGCAGTACTTC.

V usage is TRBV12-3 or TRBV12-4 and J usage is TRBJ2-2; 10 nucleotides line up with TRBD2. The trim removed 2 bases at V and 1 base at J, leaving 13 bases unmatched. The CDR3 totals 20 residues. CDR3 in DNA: TGTGCCAGCAGTTTAAGGACTAGCGGTCCATTTAAGGTGAACACCGGGGAGCTGTTTTTT. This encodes CASSLRTSGPFKVNTGELFF.

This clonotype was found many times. The CDR3 nucleotides read TGTGCCAGCAGTTTCGGCGGGACAGGGCCAGAGACCCAGTACTTC. Translation gives CASSFGGTGPETQYF. The chain has TRBV12-3 or TRBV12-4 and TRBJ2-5; the match to TRBD1 covers 9 bases. The CDR3 is 15 residues long. The V and J ends lost 3 bases and 4 bases, in that order; junction bases with no gene match: 6.